This TCR beta chain was obtained from a study of blood T cells in healthy people across ages. A note on this clonotype: A read error may explain this, as a much larger clone is one base away.

Germline V gene data show CDR1 as SGDLS and CDR2 as YYNGEE. The CDR3 extends over 15 amino acids. Alongside a J-beta primer mix, a sample-barcoded 5' primer served in a second PCR lasting about 7 to 12 cycles. The authors tagged each cDNA molecule using a template-switch adaptor with 12 random nucleotides. From the 5' RACE reads, TCRdb called clonotypes with MiXCR, one entry per CDR3 protein. The repertoire has 650,000 to 800,000 distinct CDR3 sequences, about 50% of them found once; the top ten carry about 13%. The source material was blood. This sequence was found in a woman of 80 years or more in good health. The J gene is TRBJ2-3, the V gene TRBV9; possible D gene TRBD2, 5 bases. The CDR3 loop reads CTSSARLSGTDTQYF. In DNA, the CDR3 is TGTACCAGCAGCGCTAGACTATCTGGCACAGATACGCAGTATTTT. The variable domain in full, with the rest retrieved from reference TRBV9 and TRBJ2-3, is DSGVTQTPKHLITATGQRVTLRCSPRSGDLSVYWYQQSLDQGLQFLIQYYNGEERAKGNILERFSAQQFPDLHSELNLSSLELGDSALYFCTSSARLSGTDTQYFGPGTRLTVL.